This entry is about one T cell receptor (beta chain). This CDR3 is built from 14 residues. V was cut by 5 bases and J by 0 bases, with 11 bases left in between. Germline V gene data show CDR1 as SEHNR and CDR2 as FQNEAQ (reference sequence). This sample is part of a study of T cells in Graves' hyperthyroidism and ophthalmopathy. In the study overall: Pretreatment peripheral blood was obtained at initial diagnosis.

Using RNA transcripts as the source, TCR beta CDR3 regions were amplified. An initial round of RT-PCR targeting the TCR CDR3 relied on the HTBI primer set. TCRdb re-derived calls from the multiplex PCR reads in MiXCR, one entry per CDR3 protein. Of hundreds of thousands of distinct CDR3 sequences in the sample, 14% to 15% were seen once. In making diagnoses, clinical symptoms, serum thyroxine and TRAb, thyroid ultrasound and orbital computed tomography were all used. The receptor comes from a woman in her thirties or forties with Graves' ophthalmopathy. This chain joins TRBV7-9 and TRBJ2-7; D possibly corresponds to TRBD1 (6 bases). The sample consisted of blood. The CDR3 spells CASSARDNSYEQYF. For the CDR3, the DNA is TGTGCCAGCAGCGCCCGGGACAACTCCTACGAGCAGTACTTC.